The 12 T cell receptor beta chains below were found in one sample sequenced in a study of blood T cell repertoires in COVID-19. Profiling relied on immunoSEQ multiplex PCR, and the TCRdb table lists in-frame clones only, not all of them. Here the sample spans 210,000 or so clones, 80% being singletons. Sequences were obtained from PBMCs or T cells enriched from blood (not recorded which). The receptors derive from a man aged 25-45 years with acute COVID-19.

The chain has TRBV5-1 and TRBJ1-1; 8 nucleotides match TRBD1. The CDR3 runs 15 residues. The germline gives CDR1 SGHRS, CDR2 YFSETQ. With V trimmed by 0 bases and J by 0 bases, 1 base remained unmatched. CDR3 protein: CASSLGDRMNTEAFF. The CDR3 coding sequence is TGCGCCAGCAGCTTGGGGGACAGGATGAACACTGAAGCTTTCTTT.

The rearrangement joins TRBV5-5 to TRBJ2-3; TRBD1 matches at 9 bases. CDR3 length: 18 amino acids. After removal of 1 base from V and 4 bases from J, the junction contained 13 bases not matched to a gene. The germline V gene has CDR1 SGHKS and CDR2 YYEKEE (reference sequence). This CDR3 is CASSLLLRDRVIPDTQYF. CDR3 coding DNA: TGTGCCAGCAGCTTGCTCCTCCGGGACAGGGTAATCCCAGATACGCAGTATTTT. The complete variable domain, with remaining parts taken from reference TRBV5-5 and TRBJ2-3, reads DAGVTQSPTHLIKTRGQQVTLRCSPISGHKSVSWYQQVLGQGPQFIFQYYEKEERGRGNFPDRFSARQFPNYSSELNVNALLLGDSALYLCASSLLLRDRVIPDTQYFGPGTRLTVL.

The CDR3 spells CASSPSGGPTETQYF. DNA for the CDR3: TGTGCCAGCAGCCCTAGCGGGGGGCCAACCGAGACCCAGTACTTC. The V and J genes are TRBV7-2 and TRBJ2-5, with 11 bases identical to TRBD2. V was pared by 5 bases and J by 5 bases, with 7 bases of the junction left unmatched. The CDR3 contains 15 residues. Germline V gene lookup returns CDR1 SGHTA and CDR2 FQGNSA.

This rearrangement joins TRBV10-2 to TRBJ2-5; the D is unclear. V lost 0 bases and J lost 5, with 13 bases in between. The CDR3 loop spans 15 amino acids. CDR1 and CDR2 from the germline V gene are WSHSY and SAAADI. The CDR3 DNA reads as TGCGCCAGCAGTGAGTCGTGGGTAGTGAGGGAGACCCAGTACTTC. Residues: CASSESWVVRETQYF.

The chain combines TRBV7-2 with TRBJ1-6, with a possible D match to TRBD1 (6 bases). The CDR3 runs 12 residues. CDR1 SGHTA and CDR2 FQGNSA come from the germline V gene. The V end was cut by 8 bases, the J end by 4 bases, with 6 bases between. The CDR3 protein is CASGQYNSPLHF. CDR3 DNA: TGTGCCAGCGGACAGTATAATTCACCCCTCCACTTT.

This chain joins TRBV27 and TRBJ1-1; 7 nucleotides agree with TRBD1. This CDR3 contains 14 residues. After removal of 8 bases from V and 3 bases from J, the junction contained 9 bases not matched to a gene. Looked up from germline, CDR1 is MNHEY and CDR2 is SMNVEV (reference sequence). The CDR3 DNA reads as TGTGCCAGCCGGTTGGCAGGGGGAGACACTGAAGCTTTCTTT. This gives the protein CASRLAGGDTEAFF.

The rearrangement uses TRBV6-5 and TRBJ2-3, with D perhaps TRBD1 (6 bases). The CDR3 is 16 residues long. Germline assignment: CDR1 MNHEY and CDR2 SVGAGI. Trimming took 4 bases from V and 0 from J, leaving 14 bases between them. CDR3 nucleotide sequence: TGTGCCAGCAGTTCCCTGGGGGCGGCGAGCACAGATACGCAGTATTTT. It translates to CASSSLGAASTDTQYF.

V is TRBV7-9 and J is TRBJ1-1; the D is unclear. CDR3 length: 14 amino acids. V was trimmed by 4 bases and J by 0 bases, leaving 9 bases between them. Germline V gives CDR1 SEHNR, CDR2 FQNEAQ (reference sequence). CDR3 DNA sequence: TGTGCCAGCAGCTCCGAGGGAGTGAACACTGAAGCTTTCTTT. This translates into CASSSEGVNTEAFF. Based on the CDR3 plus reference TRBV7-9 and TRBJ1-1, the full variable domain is DTGVSQNPRHKITKRGQNVTFRCDPISEHNRLYWYRQTLGQGPEFLTYFQNEAQLEKSRLLSDRFSAERPKGSFSTLEIQRTEQGDSAMYLCASSSEGVNTEAFFGQGTRLTVV.

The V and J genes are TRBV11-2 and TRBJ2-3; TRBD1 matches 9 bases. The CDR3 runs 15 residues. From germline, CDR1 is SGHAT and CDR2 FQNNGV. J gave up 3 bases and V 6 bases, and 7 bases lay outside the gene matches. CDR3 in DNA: TGTGCCAGCAGGGGCGACAGGGGGGAGACAGATACGCAGTATTTT. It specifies CASRGDRGETDTQYF. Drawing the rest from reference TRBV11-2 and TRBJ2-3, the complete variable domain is EAGVAQSPRYKIIEKRQSVAFWCNPISGHATLYWYQQILGQGPKLLIQFQNNGVVDDSQLPKDRFSAERLKGVDSTLKIQPAKLEDSAVYLCASRGDRGETDTQYFGPGTRLTVL.

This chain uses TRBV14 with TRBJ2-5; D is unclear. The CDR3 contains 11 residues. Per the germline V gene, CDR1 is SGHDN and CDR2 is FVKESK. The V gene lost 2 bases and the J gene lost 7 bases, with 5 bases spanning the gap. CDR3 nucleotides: TGTGCCAGCAGCCAAACGGTGACCCAGTACTTC. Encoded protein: CASSQTVTQYF.

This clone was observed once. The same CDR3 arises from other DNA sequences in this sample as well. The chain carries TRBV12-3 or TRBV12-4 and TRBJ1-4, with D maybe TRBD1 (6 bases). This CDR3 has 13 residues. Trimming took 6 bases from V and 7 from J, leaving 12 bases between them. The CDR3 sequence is CASSLNRAEKLFF. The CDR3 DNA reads TGTGCCAGCAGCCTCAACAGGGCTGAAAAACTGTTTTTT.

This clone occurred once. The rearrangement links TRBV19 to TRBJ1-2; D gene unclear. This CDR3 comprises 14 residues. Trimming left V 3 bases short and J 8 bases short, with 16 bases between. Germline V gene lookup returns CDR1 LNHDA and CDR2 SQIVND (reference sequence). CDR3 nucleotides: TGTGCCAGTAGTATGGATCGTTGGGCCGACGGCTACACCTTC. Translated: CASSMDRWADGYTF.